This passage covers 22 T cell receptor beta chains from one sample sequenced in a study of blood T cell repertoires in COVID-19. Assay: immunoSEQ multiplex PCR; the TCRdb copy retains only in-frame clones and omits some. Of about 120,000 clones in the sample, approximately 80% were seen once. Sequenced material: peripheral blood. These receptors all stem from a human donor in a cohort sampled during active COVID-19.

The chain uses TRBV10-2 and TRBJ2-3; TRBD2 might be the D (6 bases). The germline CDR1 and CDR2 sequences are WSHSY and SAAADI. Trimming removed 5 bases from V and 0 bases from J, with 12 bases in between. The CDR3 spans 15 residues. The CDR3 is CASSPHGGSTDTQYF. The CDR3 nucleotides read TGCGCCAGCAGTCCCCATGGGGGGAGCACAGATACGCAGTATTTT.

This chain links TRBV27 with TRBJ2-5; 8 nucleotides line up with TRBD2. The germline V gene has CDR1 MNHEY and CDR2 SMNVEV (reference sequence). V was pared by 4 bases and J by 4 bases, with 8 bases of the junction left unmatched. This CDR3 region has 15 residues. This CDR3 is CASSSQRESGETQYF. CDR3 DNA: TGTGCCAGCAGTTCCCAGCGGGAGTCCGGAGAGACCCAGTACTTC.

This clone appeared a single time. The CDR3 DNA is TGTGCCAGCAGCTTTCTTTACAGATCCTACGAGCAGTACTTC. Protein product: CASSFLYRSYEQYF. The chain has TRBV5-6 and TRBJ2-7, with D uncertain. The CDR3 is made up of 14 amino acids. Trimming cost V 2 bases and J 1 base, with 10 bases left between them. Germline CDR1 and CDR2: SGHDT and YYEEEE.

The chain employs TRBV11-2 and TRBJ2-1, with TRBD1 as a possible D gene (6 bases). The CDR3 loop spans 16 amino acids. Germline CDR1 reads SGHAT; CDR2 reads FQNNGV. V was shortened by 4 bases and J by 10 bases, with 23 bases between the two germline ends. The CDR3 spells CASSSGSPQTGKEQFF. CDR3 sequence (DNA): TGTGCCAGCAGCTCCGGATCCCCTCAAACAGGGAAGGAGCAGTTCTTC.

The rearrangement joins TRBV5-5 to TRBJ1-4, with unresolved D. CDR1 is SGHKS, CDR2 YYEKEE, per germline (reference sequence). Trimming shortened V by 0 bases and J by 8 bases, and 8 bases separated the two germline ends. The CDR3 has 13 amino acids. CDR3 loop: CASSLARPEKLFF. CDR3 sequence (DNA): TGTGCCAGCAGCTTGGCGAGGCCCGAAAAACTGTTTTTT. The whole variable domain, filled in from reference TRBV5-5 and TRBJ1-4, reads DAGVTQSPTHLIKTRGQQVTLRCSPISGHKSVSWYQQVLGQGPQFIFQYYEKEERGRGNFPDRFSARQFPNYSSELNVNALLLGDSALYLCASSLARPEKLFFGSGTQLSVL.

V is TRBV6-5 and J is TRBJ2-5; TRBD2 aligns across 10 bases. CDR1 and CDR2 from the germline V gene are MNHEY and SVGAGI. Trimming took 0 bases from V and 4 from J; bases not matched to a gene: 5. CDR3 length: 16 residues. CDR3 loop: CASSYSPSGGPETQYF. CDR3 in DNA: TGTGCCAGCAGTTACTCGCCTAGCGGGGGACCAGAGACCCAGTACTTC.

The chain carries TRBV2 and TRBJ2-7; 8 bases are a match to TRBD2. Losses at the gene ends were 6 bases for V and 5 bases for J; bases not matched to a gene: 9. Germline loops: CDR1 SNHLY, CDR2 FYNNEI. CDR3 size: 14 residues. The CDR3 DNA reads TGTGCCAGCAGCCCCGGGGGGGCTTCTGACGAGCAGTACTTC. Residues: CASSPGGASDEQYF.

V and J are TRBV7-3 and TRBJ1-5, with D possibly matching TRBD1 (5 bases). Per germline, CDR1 SGHTA and CDR2 FQGTGA. Trimming removed 5 bases from V and 7 bases from J, with 12 bases in between. This CDR3 has 13 amino acids. DNA for the CDR3: TGTGCCAGCAGCCAAGGGGCGGAGCAGCCCCAGCATTTT. Encoded protein: CASSQGAEQPQHF.

This chain uses TRBV6-6 with TRBJ1-4; D is unresolved. This CDR3 comprises 16 residues. The V end was cut by 0 bases, the J end by 6 bases, with 14 bases between. Germline V gene data show CDR1 as MNHNY and CDR2 as SVGAGI (reference sequence). The CDR3 DNA follows: TGTGCCAGCAGTTACTCGAAGGCCGGGGATGATGAAAAACTGTTTTTT. It encodes CASSYSKAGDDEKLFF.

This clone was counted only a few times. The chain joins TRBV19 to TRBJ2-7; TRBD2 might be the D (5 bases). The CDR3 extends over 15 amino acids. The germline CDR1 and CDR2 sequences are LNHDA and SQIVND (reference sequence). Trimming cost V 1 base and J 1 base, with 11 bases left between them. CDR3: CASSIGSRGSYEQYF. Written as DNA, the CDR3 is TGTGCCAGTAGTATAGGATCCCGAGGGTCCTACGAGCAGTACTTC.

The chain is built from TRBV9 and TRBJ1-3; perhaps TRBD1 as D (6 bases). V was trimmed by 3 bases and J by 1 base, leaving 11 bases between them. CDR1 is SGDLS and CDR2 is YYNGEE in the germline V gene. CDR3 size: 15 residues. Here the CDR3 reads CASSALQGSGNTIYF. In DNA, the CDR3 is TGTGCCAGCAGCGCCCTACAGGGATCTGGAAACACCATATATTTT. Drawing the rest from reference TRBV9 and TRBJ1-3, the complete variable domain is DSGVTQTPKHLITATGQRVTLRCSPRSGDLSVYWYQQSLDQGLQFLIQYYNGEERAKGNILERFSAQQFPDLHSELNLSSLELGDSALYFCASSALQGSGNTIYFGEGSWLTVV.

This sequence joins TRBV3-1 (or the pseudogene TRBV3-2) and TRBJ2-7; 9 positions agree with TRBD1. V lost 4 bases, J lost 3 bases, and 10 bases stayed unmatched. This CDR3 contains 16 residues. Per the germline V gene, CDR1 is LGHDT and CDR2 is YNNKEL (reference sequence). CDR3 in amino acids: CASSPPGQGNYYEQYF. CDR3 coding DNA: TGTGCCAGCAGCCCCCCGGGACAGGGAAATTACTACGAGCAGTACTTC.

V usage is TRBV5-4 and J usage is TRBJ2-7, with D possibly being TRBD1 (6 bases). There are 15 residues in the CDR3. Trimming removed 0 bases from V and 2 bases from J, with 12 bases in between. From germline, CDR1 is SGHNT and CDR2 YYREEE (reference sequence). CDR3 protein: CASSLGPDSTYEQYF. CDR3 nucleotide sequence: TGTGCCAGCAGCTTGGGGCCGGACAGTACCTACGAGCAGTACTTC.

The chain couples TRBV9 to TRBJ1-5, with 8 nucleotides matching TRBD1. The CDR3 runs to 13 residues. From germline, CDR1 is SGDLS and CDR2 YYNGEE. The V segment lost 3 bases and the J segment 5 bases; nucleotides outside the gene matches: 1. The CDR3 loop reads CASSETGDQPQHF. CDR3 coding DNA: TGTGCCAGCAGCGAGACAGGGGATCAGCCCCAGCATTTT.

This clone showed up just once. V and J are TRBV29-1 and TRBJ1-1, with D perhaps TRBD1 (5 bases). V lost 3 bases and J 6 bases, leaving 14 bases between the germline ends. CDR1 SQVTM and CDR2 ANQGSEA come from the germline V gene. CDR3 length: 13 amino acids. The CDR3 region has the DNA TGCAGCGTTGAGGTAGGGGCAAGGGCTGAAGCTTTCTTT. It translates to CSVEVGARAEAFF. Based on the CDR3 plus reference TRBV29-1 and TRBJ1-1, the full variable domain is SAVISQKPSRDICQRGTSLTIQCQVDSQVTMMFWYRQQPGQSLTLIATANQGSEATYESGFVIDKFPISRPNLTFSTLTVSNMSPEDSSIYLCSVEVGARAEAFFGQGTRLTVV.

The rearrangement uses TRBV18 and TRBJ1-1, with D unresolved. The CDR3 has 14 amino acids. V lost 2 bases, J lost 0 bases, and 7 bases lay in between. CDR1 is KGHSH, CDR2 LQKENI, per germline. The CDR3: CASSPDGMNTEAFF. DNA of the CDR3: TGTGCCAGCTCACCAGACGGGATGAACACTGAAGCTTTCTTT.

V is TRBV5-1 and J is TRBJ1-6; 11 nucleotides line up with TRBD1. The germline CDR1 and CDR2 sequences are SGHRS and YFSETQ. This CDR3 contains 15 residues. The V gene end was trimmed by 3 bases and the J gene end by 9 bases; junction bases not matched to a gene: 5. The CDR3 protein is CASSWTGGGGSPLHF. The CDR3 region has the DNA TGCGCCAGCAGCTGGACAGGGGGCGGTGGTTCACCCCTCCACTTT.

The chain recombines TRBV2 with TRBJ2-3, with D uncertain. The CDR3 length is 13 residues. Germline V gene data show CDR1 as SNHLY and CDR2 as FYNNEI. Trimming cost V 3 bases and J 2 bases, with 6 bases left between them. The CDR3 reads CASSETTTDTQYF. The CDR3 coding sequence is TGTGCCAGCAGTGAGACAACCACAGATACGCAGTATTTT.

The CDR3 loop reads CASSYGTTTEAFF. The CDR3 DNA follows: TGTGCCAGCAGCTACGGGACAACAACTGAAGCTTTCTTT. The J gene is TRBJ1-1, the V gene TRBV5-6, with TRBD1 as a possible D gene (6 bases). Looked up from germline, CDR1 is SGHDT and CDR2 is YYEEEE. CDR3 length equals 13 residues. V shed 3 bases and J shed 5 bases, with 11 bases lying between them.

J is TRBJ2-5 and V is TRBV7-9, with a possible D match to TRBD1 (5 bases). The CDR3 has 13 amino acids. Trimming pared 4 bases from V and 3 bases from J, leaving 9 bases between. The germline CDR1 and CDR2 sequences are SEHNR and FQNEAQ (reference sequence). The CDR3 loop is CASSSTREETQYF. The CDR3 DNA follows: TGTGCCAGCAGCTCAACCAGGGAAGAGACCCAGTACTTC.

The chain carries TRBV10-3 and TRBJ1-4; 10 nucleotides match TRBD1. Germline values: CDR1 ENHRY, CDR2 SYGVKD. The V segment lost 10 bases and the J segment 0 bases; nucleotides outside the gene matches: 8. This CDR3 has 16 amino acids. The CDR3 region is CASSDRGGATNEKLFF. The CDR3 nucleotides are TGTGCCAGCTCGGACAGGGGGGGTGCAACTAATGAAAAACTGTTTTTT.

This clone has more than one count but fewer than ten. V gene TRBV28 combines with J gene TRBJ2-7; 8 nucleotides line up with TRBD1. The CDR3 loop spans 14 amino acids. The germline V gene encodes CDR1 MDHEN and CDR2 SYDVKM. V gave up 5 bases and J gave up 2 bases; unmatched junction bases: 5. Here the CDR3 DNA reads TGTGCCAGCAGTAGGACAGGGACGACCTACGAGCAGTACTTC. This translates into CASSRTGTTYEQYF.